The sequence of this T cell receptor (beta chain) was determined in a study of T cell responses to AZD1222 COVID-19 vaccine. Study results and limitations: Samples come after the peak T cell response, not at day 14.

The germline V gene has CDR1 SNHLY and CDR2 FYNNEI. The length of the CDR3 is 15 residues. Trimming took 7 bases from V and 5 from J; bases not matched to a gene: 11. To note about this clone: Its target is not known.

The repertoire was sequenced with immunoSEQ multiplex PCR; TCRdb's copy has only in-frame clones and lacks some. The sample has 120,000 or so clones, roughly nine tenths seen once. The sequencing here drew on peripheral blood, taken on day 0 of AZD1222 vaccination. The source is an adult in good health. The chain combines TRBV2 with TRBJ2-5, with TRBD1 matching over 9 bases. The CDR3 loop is CASKGQGLLFETQYF. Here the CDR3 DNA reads TGTGCCAGCAAAGGACAGGGGTTGTTATTCGAGACCCAGTACTTC.